This TCR beta chain came from a study of blood T cell repertoires in COVID-19. Turning to the study itself: Acute-phase and convalescent COVID-19 samples originated in the United States, Italy and Spain.

From germline, CDR1 is SEHNR and CDR2 FQNEAQ (reference sequence). CDR3 length: 13 residues. Trimming stripped 6 bases from V and 1 base from J, with 9 bases between. The authors' processing: Counts of nucleated cells, estimated from reference gene primer amplification, were obtained. The assay was immunoSEQ multiplex PCR, and TCRdb's table has in-frame clones only and misses some. That table is the source of V, J and clone size, and D and trimming were worked out from the DNA. Among about 340,000 clones listed, around 90% were seen once. Resolution of symptoms, clearance, or two negative PCRs was present in recovered Cohort 3 donors.

The chain joins TRBV7-9 to TRBJ1-1; D gene unclear. This receptor was obtained from a woman in her twenties or thirties who had recovered from COVID-19. Specimen: PBMCs or T cells enriched from blood (not recorded which). CDR3 sequence (DNA): TGTGCCAGCAGGGGAGAGGGGAACACTGAAGCTTTCTTT. This sequence encodes CASRGEGNTEAFF.